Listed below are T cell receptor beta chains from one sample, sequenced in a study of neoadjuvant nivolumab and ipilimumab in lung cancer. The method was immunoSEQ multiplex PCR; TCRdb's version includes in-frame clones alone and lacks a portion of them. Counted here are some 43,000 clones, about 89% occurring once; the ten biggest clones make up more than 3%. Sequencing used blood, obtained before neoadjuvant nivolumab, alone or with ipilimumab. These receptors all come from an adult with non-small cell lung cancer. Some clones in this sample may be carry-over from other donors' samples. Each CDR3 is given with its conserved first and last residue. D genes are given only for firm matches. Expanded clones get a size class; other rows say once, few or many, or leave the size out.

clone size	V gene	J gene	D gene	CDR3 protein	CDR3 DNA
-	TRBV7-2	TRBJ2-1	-	CASSLGTGAPGNEQFF	TGTGCCAGCAGCTTAGGGACTGGCGCTCCTGGGAATGAGCAGTTCTTC
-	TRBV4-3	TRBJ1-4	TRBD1	CASSQEGQGRNEKLFF	TGCGCCAGCAGCCAAGAGGGACAGGGAAGAAATGAAAAACTGTTTTTT
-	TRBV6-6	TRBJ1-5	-	CASSPPGSNQPQHF	TGTGCCAGCAGTCCCCCGGGAAGCAATCAGCCCCAGCATTTT
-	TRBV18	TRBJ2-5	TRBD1	CASSPRQGFQETQYF	TGTGCCAGCTCACCGAGACAGGGCTTCCAAGAGACCCAGTACTTC
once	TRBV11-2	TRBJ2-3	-	CASSFVSDTQYF	TGTGCCAGCAGCTTCGTATCAGATACGCAGTATTTT
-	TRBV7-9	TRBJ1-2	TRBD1	CASSLGTDYGYTF	TGTGCCAGCAGCTTGGGGACAGACTATGGCTACACCTTC
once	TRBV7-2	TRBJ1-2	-	CASSSTIAMGYTF	TGTGCCAGCAGCTCGACAATAGCTATGGGCTACACCTTC
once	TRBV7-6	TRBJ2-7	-	CASSLGGDEQYF	TGTGCCAGCAGCTTAGGGGGGGACGAGCAGTACTTC
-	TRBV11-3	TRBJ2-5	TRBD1	CASSRDRGEETQYF	TGTGCCAGCAGCCGGGACAGGGGCGAAGAGACCCAGTACTTC
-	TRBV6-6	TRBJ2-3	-	CASSYSAGPDTQYF	TGTGCCAGCAGTTACTCGGCGGGCCCAGATACGCAGTATTTT
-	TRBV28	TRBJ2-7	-	CASSSPTGEQYF	TGTGCCAGCAGTTCCCCTACGGGCGAGCAGTACTTC
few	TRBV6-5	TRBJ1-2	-	CASSYRGRGEDGYTF	TGTGCCAGCAGTTACCGAGGAAGGGGTGAAGATGGCTACACCTTC
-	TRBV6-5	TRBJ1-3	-	CASSPHHSGNTIYF	TGTGCCAGCAGCCCACACCACTCTGGAAACACCATATATTTT
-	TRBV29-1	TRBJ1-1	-	CSVDSFAGIMNTEAFF	TGCAGCGTTGATAGTTTTGCAGGGATCATGAACACTGAAGCTTTCTTT
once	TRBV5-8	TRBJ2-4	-	CASSLASGGAKNIQYF	TGTGCCAGCAGCTTGGCCTCTGGGGGAGCTAAAAACATTCAGTACTTC
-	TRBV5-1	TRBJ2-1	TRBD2	CASSPRSGGGDEQFF	TGCGCCAGCAGCCCGAGGTCGGGAGGCGGCGATGAGCAGTTCTTC
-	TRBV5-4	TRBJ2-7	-	CASSLDPGRYEQYF	TGTGCCAGCAGCTTGGACCCGGGGCGGTACGAGCAGTACTTC
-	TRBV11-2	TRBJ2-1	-	CASSNLQGNSYNEQFF	TGTGCCAGCAGCAACCTACAGGGCAACTCCTACAATGAGCAGTTCTTC
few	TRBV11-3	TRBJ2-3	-	CASSLETDTQYF	TGTGCCAGCAGCTTAGAAACAGATACGCAGTATTTT
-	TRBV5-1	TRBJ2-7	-	CASRNDPYEQYF	TGCGCCAGCAGAAACGACCCTTACGAGCAGTACTTC
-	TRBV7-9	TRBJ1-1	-	CAAIRYGTEAFF	TGTGCCGCCATCAGGTACGGCACTGAAGCTTTCTTT
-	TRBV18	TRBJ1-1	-	CASSPNSAGEAFF	TGTGCCAGCTCACCCAACTCGGCGGGAGAAGCTTTCTTT
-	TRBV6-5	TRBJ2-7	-	CASSYGSTYEQYF	TGTGCCAGCAGTTACGGGAGTACCTACGAGCAGTACTTC